This T cell receptor (beta chain) was sequenced for a study of regulatory T cells in long-lasting Graves disease. Study context: The antithyroid drugs taken by newly diagnosed Graves' patients had been used for under 3 months. Study-level points and caveats: New patients shared about a thousand public clonotypes, fewer than the 2,741 shared by persistent patients. Only a small sample size was used, which may have cut accuracy. Newly diagnosed Graves' patients exceeded persistent ones in TCR diversity.

Time point reported: newly diagnosed GD, antithyroid drugs for less than 3 months. Researchers made the TCR library from RNA that was extracted from PBMCs. The authors built TCR beta libraries using iRepertoire HTBI primers and Arm-PCR of CDR3 regions. TCRdb fed the multiplex PCR reads into MiXCR, producing one record per CDR3 protein. The table includes 350,000 to 450,000 distinct CDR3 sequences, 15% to 20% detected once. Germline-derived CDR1 and CDR2 are SGHTA and FQGNSA. The CDR3 runs to 16 residues. Trimming at V came to 2 bases and at J to 8 bases, leaving 8 bases not matched to a gene. A note on this clonotype: Its antigen is undetermined.

The data were also submitted as part of a second study, on T cells in Graves' hyperthyroidism and ophthalmopathy.

The origin of this receptor is a middle-aged man with Graves disease. The specimen was peripheral blood mononuclear cells (PBMCs), collected at new diagnosis, from a patient treated with antithyroid drugs. The chain links TRBV7-2 to TRBJ2-3, with TRBD2 identical over 12 bases. CDR3 amino acids: CASSLWSSGGVATQYF. The DNA of the CDR3 is TGTGCCAGCAGCTTATGGTCTAGCGGGGGGGTTGCTACGCAGTATTTT.